The subject of this entry is one TCR beta chain. CDR1 MNHEY and CDR2 SMNVEV come from the germline V gene (reference sequence). Trimming left V 4 bases short and J 0 bases short, with 12 bases between. The CDR3 sequence is 16 residues long. The authors' processing: Using reference gene primer amplification, nucleated cell counts were estimated. Sequenced by immunoSEQ multiplex PCR; TCRdb stores in-frame clones only, minus some. That table gives V, J and clone size, and the DNA gave D and trimming. The table lists 90,000 to 150,000 clones, 75% to 90% of them singletons. This sample was included in a study of blood T cell repertoires in COVID-19. Study overall: The United States, Italy and Spain supplied acute and convalescent COVID-19 samples. PBMCs, B-cell-depleted T cells, or T cells provided the cDNA or gDNA that made up the material.

The J gene is TRBJ2-2, the V gene TRBV27; unclear D gene. The clonotype comes from a man in his 70s with active or convalescent COVID-19. Sequenced sample: peripheral blood. The CDR3 reads CASSSLGVANTGELFF. The CDR3 DNA follows: TGTGCCAGCAGTTCCCTCGGAGTCGCGAACACCGGGGAGCTGTTTTTT.